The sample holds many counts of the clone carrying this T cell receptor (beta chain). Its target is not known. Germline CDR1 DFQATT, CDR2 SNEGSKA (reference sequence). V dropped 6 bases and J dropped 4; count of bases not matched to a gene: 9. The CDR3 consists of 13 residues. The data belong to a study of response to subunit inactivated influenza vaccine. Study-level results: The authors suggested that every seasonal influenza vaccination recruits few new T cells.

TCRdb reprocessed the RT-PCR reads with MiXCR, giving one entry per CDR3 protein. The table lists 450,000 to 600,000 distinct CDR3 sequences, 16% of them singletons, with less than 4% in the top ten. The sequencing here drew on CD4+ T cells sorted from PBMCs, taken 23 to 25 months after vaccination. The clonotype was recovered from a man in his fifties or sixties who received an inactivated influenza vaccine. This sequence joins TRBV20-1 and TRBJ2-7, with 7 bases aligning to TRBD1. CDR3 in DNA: TGCAGTGCGACTAACAGGGGCCCGTACGAGCAGTACTTC. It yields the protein CSATNRGPYEQYF.